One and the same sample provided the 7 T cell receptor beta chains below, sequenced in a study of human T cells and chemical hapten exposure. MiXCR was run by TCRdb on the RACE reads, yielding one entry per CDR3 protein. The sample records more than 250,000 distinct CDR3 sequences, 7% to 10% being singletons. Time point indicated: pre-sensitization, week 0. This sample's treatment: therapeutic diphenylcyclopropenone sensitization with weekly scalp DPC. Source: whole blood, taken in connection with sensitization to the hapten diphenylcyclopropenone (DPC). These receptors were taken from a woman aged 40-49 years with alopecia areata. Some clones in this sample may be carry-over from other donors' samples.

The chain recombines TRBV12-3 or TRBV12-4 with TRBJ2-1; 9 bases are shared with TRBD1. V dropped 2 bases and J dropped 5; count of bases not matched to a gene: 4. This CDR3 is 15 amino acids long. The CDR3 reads CASSLTGGGNNEQFF. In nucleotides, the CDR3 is TGTGCCAGCAGTTTAACAGGGGGCGGGAACAATGAGCAGTTCTTC.

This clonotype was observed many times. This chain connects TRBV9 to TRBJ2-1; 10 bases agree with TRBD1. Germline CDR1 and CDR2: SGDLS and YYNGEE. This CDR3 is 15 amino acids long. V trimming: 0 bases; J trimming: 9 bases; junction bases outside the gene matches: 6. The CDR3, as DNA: TGTGCCAGCAGCGTAGTGACAGGGGGCAGGGGTGAGCAGTTCTTC. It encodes CASSVVTGGRGEQFF. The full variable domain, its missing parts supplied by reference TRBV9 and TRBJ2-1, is DSGVTQTPKHLITATGQRVTLRCSPRSGDLSVYWYQQSLDQGLQFLIQYYNGEERAKGNILERFSAQQFPDLHSELNLSSLELGDSALYFCASSVVTGGRGEQFFGPGTRLTVL.

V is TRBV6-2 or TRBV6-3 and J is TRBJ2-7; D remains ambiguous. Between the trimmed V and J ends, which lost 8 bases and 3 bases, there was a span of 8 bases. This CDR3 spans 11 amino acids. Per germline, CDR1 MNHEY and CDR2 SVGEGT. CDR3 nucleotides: TGTGCCAGCCAAAGCCACTACGAGCAGTACTTC. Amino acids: CASQSHYEQYF.

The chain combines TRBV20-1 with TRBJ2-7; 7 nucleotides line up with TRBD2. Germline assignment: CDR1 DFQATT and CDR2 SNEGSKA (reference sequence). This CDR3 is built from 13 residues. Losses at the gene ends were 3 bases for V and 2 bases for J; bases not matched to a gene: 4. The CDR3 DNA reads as TGCAGTGCTAGTCAGAGCGGGGCCTACGAGCAGTACTTC. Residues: CSASQSGAYEQYF.

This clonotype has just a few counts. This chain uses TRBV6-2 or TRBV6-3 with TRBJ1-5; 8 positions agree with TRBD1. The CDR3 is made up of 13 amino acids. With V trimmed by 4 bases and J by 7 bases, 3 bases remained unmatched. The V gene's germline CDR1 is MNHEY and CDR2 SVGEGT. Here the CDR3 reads CASSWTGQQPQHF. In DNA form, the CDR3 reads TGTGCCAGCAGTTGGACAGGGCAACAGCCCCAGCATTTT.

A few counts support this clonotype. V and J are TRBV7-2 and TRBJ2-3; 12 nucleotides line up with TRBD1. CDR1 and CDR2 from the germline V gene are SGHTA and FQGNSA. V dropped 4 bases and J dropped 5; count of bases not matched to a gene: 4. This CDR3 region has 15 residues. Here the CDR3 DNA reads TGTGCCAGCAGCTCGGGACAGGGGGCAGGAGATACGCAGTATTTT. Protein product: CASSSGQGAGDTQYF. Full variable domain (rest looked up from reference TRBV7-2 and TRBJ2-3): GAGVSQSPSNKVTEKGKDVELRCDPISGHTALYWYRQSLGQGLEFLIYFQGNSAPDKSGLPSDRFSAERTGGSVSTLTIQRTQQEDSAVYLCASSSGQGAGDTQYFGPGTRLTVL.

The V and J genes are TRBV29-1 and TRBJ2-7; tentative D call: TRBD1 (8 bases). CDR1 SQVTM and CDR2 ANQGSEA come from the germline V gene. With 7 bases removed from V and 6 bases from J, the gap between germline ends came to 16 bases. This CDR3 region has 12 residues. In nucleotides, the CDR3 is TGCAGCGGGGGGGGACAGGCGGGCGAGCAGTACTTC. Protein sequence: CSGGGQAGEQYF.